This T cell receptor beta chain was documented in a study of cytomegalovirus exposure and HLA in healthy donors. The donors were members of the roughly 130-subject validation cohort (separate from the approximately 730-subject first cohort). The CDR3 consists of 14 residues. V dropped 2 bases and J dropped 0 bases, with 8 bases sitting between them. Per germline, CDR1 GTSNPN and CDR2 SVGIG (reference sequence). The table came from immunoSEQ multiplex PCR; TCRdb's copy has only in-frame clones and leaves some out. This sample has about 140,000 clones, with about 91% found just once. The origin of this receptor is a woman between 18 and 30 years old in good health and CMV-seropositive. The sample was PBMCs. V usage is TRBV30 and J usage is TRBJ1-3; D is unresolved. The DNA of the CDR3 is TGTGCCTGGAGTCCGGGGAACTCTGGAAACACCATATATTTT. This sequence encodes CAWSPGNSGNTIYF.